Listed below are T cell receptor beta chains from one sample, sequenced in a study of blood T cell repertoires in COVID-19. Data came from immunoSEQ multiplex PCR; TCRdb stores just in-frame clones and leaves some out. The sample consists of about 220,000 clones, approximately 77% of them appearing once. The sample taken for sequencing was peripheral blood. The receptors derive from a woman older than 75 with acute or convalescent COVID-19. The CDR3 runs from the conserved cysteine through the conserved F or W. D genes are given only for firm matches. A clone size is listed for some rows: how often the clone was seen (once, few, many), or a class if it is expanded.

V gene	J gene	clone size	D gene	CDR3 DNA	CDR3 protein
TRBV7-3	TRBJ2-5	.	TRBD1	TGTGCCAGCAGCCCCAAAGGGACAGGGATTTGGGAGACCCAGTACTTC	CASSPKGTGIWETQYF
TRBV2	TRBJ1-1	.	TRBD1	TGTGCCAGCAGTTCCAGGACAGGGAACACTGAAGCTTTCTTT	CASSSRTGNTEAFF
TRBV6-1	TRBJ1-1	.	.	TGTGCCAGCAGTGAACCTCTTGAGACTGAAGCTTTCTTT	CASSEPLETEAFF
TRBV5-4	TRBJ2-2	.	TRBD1	TGTGCCAGCAGCGTACAGGGGGCGAACACCGGGGAGCTGTTTTTT	CASSVQGANTGELFF
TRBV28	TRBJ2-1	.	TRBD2	TGTGCCAGCAGCCCGGCCCTAGCGGACTACAATGAGCAGTTCTTC	CASSPALADYNEQFF
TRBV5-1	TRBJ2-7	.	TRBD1	TGCGCCAGCAGCTTGGCCGCCCCGGGACAGGGGGCCGAGCAGTACTTC	CASSLAAPGQGAEQYF
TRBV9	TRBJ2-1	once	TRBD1	TGTGCCAGCACCATAGGGACAGGGCCCTACCATGAGCAGTTCTTC	CASTIGTGPYHEQFF
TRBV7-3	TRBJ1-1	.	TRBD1	TGTGCCAGCAGCCTCGACAGGGAGAACACTGAAGCTTTCTTT	CASSLDRENTEAFF
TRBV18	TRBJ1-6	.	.	TGTGCCAGCTCACCACCGGCAGGGAGGAAGAATTCACCCCTCCACTTT	CASSPPAGRKNSPLHF
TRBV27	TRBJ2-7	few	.	TGTGCCAGCAGTTTTTTCGGGGGGACAAACGAGCAGTACTTC	CASSFFGGTNEQYF
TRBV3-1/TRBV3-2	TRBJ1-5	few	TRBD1	TGTGCCAGCAGCCCTCGGACAGGGACAAATCAGCCCCAGCATTTT	CASSPRTGTNQPQHF
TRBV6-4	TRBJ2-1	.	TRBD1	TGTGCCAGCAGTGGAGACAGGGTCAACAATGAGCAGTTCTTC	CASSGDRVNNEQFF
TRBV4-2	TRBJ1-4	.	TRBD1	TGTGCCAGCAGCCAAGACCCCCGGGACAGGGGGCTTGGTGATGAAAAACTGTTTTTT	CASSQDPRDRGLGDEKLFF
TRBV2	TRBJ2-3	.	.	TGTGCCAGCAGTGAAGTCCGGGGGGCAGGGACAGATACGCAGTATTTT	CASSEVRGAGTDTQYF
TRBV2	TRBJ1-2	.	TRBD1	TGTGCCAGCAGAGCCATCCTTCCGGGACAGGGAGGGCTGAACTATGGCTACACCTTC	CASRAILPGQGGLNYGYTF
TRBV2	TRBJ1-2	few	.	TGTGCCAGCACTTACAGGGATCCTCTCCGAGGCTACACCTTC	CASTYRDPLRGYTF
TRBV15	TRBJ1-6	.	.	TGTGCCACCAGCACTTTGGGGCCTCGGGATTCACCCCTCCACTTT	CATSTLGPRDSPLHF
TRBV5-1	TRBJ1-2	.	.	TGCGCCAGCAGCCACGGACAGATCGACTATGGCTACACCTTC	CASSHGQIDYGYTF
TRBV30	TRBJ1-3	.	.	TGTGCCTGGAGCCAACCCTCCCAGGGAGGTGGAAACACCATATATTTT	CAWSQPSQGGGNTIYF
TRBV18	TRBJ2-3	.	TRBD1	TGTGCCAGCTCACCACCTCAGGGGGCATATACGCAGTATTTT	CASSPPQGAYTQYF
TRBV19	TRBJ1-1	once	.	TGTGCCAGTACCTCGTTAGGGGGAGGGAGGACTGAAGCTTTCTTT	CASTSLGGGRTEAFF
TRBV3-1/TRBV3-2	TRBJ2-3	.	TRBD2	TGTGCCAGCAGCCAAGCCACTAGCGGGGCCGATGATACGCAGTATTTT	CASSQATSGADDTQYF
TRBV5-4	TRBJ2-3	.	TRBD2	TGTGCCAGCAGGGTAGCGGGGGGGTACACAGATACGCAGTATTTT	CASRVAGGYTDTQYF
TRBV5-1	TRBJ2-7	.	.	TGCGCCAGCAGCTTAGAGACAGGCACCAGGGACGAGCAGTACTTC	CASSLETGTRDEQYF
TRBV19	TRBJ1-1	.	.	TGTGCCACCCTACTAGACCCGAACACTGAAGCTTTCTTT	CATLLDPNTEAFF
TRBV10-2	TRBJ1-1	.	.	TGCGCCAGCAGTACCCTTTTCCGCGGAGGGGACGTTGAAGCTTTCTTT	CASSTLFRGGDVEAFF
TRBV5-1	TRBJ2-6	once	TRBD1	TGCGCCAGCAGCGTAGAGGGGACAGGTCTCTCTGGGGCCAACGTCCTGACTTTC	CASSVEGTGLSGANVLTF
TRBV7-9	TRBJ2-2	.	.	TGTGCCAGCAGCTTACCAGGGATTTCCCACACCGGGGAGCTGTTTTTT	CASSLPGISHTGELFF
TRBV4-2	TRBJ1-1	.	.	TGTGCCAGCAGCCAAGCAGTCCAGGGATCGAACACTGAAGCTTTCTTT	CASSQAVQGSNTEAFF
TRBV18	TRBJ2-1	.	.	TGTGCCAGCTCACCCTCGGGAACCAATGAGCAGTTCTTC	CASSPSGTNEQFF
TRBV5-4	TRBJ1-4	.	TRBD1	TGTGCCAGCAGCTCCCAGACAGGGGGCTGGGATGAAAAACTGTTTTTT	CASSSQTGGWDEKLFF
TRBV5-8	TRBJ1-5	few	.	TGTGCCAGCAGCCGGACGAGACAGCCAAATCAGCCCCAGCATTTT	CASSRTRQPNQPQHF
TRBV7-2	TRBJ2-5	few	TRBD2	TGTGCCAGCAGCTTAGTGGGGTTAGCGGGAGAGACCCAGTACTTC	CASSLVGLAGETQYF
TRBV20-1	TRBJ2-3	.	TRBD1	TGCAGTGCTAGTGGACAGGGGGCGGTAGGAGGCACAGATACGCAGTATTTT	CSASGQGAVGGTDTQYF
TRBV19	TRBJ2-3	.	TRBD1	TGTGCCAGTAGTTTGTCCCGGGACAGGGTAGATACGCAGTATTTT	CASSLSRDRVDTQYF
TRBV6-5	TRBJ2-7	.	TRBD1	TGTGCCAGCAGTTACTCCGGGACAGGGGGTTACTACGAGCAGTACTTC	CASSYSGTGGYYEQYF
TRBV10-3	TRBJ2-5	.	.	TGTGCCATCAGGGGAGGTCGCCCGGGGCAAGAGACCCAGTACTTC	CAIRGGRPGQETQYF
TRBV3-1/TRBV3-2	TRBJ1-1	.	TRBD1	TGTGCCAGCAGCCAAATGACAGGGGTGGCTGAAGCTTTCTTT	CASSQMTGVAEAFF
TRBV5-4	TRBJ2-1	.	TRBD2	TGTGCCAGCAGCACCCGCGGGGGGAGCTCCTACAATGAGCAGTTCTTC	CASSTRGGSSYNEQFF
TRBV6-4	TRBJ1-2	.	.	TGTGCCAGCAAGGGGGACGATTATGGCTACACCTTC	CASKGDDYGYTF
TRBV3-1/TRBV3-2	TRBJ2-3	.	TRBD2	TGTGCCAGCAGGAGCGGGGGGGCATATACGCAGTATTTT	CASRSGGAYTQYF
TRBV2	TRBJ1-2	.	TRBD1	TGTGCCAGCACTCAGGACAGGCAGTCCTTTAACTATGGCTACACCTTC	CASTQDRQSFNYGYTF
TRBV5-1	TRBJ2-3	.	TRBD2	TGCGCCAGCAGCTTGACTAGCGGGGGCGCAGATACGCAGTATTTT	CASSLTSGGADTQYF
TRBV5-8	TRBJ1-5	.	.	TGTGCCAGCAGCCCCGGACAGCCCTCAGGAGCCCAGCATTTT	CASSPGQPSGAQHF
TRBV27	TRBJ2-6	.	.	TGTGCCAGCAGTTTTATCTCTGGGGCCAACGTCCTGACTTTC	CASSFISGANVLTF
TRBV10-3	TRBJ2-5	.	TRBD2	TGTGCCATCAGTGAGTCTAGCGGGGGGGCCGTGGAGACCCAGTACTTC	CAISESSGGAVETQYF
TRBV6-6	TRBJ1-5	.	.	TGTGCCAGCAGACAGGGCAATCAGCCCCAGCATTTT	CASRQGNQPQHF
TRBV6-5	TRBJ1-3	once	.	TGTGCCAGCAGTTACGACAGCCACTCTGGAAACACCATATATTTT	CASSYDSHSGNTIYF
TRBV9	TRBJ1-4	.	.	TGTGCCAGCAGCCCCACGGGACGGGGGACTGAAAAACTGTTTTTT	CASSPTGRGTEKLFF
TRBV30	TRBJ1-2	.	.	TGTGCCTGGAGGGTGGGCGGGTCCTATGGCTACACCTTC	CAWRVGGSYGYTF
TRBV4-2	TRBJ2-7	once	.	TGTGCCAGCAGCCAAGAAGGTCTAGCCAACGAGCAGTACTTC	CASSQEGLANEQYF
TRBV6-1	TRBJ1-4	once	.	TGTGCCAGCAGTGAAATGGCAGGGGAGAATGAAAAACTGTTTTTT	CASSEMAGENEKLFF
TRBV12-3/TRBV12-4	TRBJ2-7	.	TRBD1	TGTGCCAGCAGTCGACAGGGGTTCCACGAGCAGTACTTC	CASSRQGFHEQYF